The clone carrying this TCR beta chain was seen just once. Assay used: immunoSEQ multiplex PCR; TCRdb lists only in-frame clones, some missing. The sample lists more than 550,000 clones, over 60% occurring once. This entry belongs to a study of shared clonotypes between healthy human individuals. Germline values: CDR1 WNHNN, CDR2 SYGVQD (reference sequence). The CDR3 has 13 amino acids. The germline V and J ends were trimmed by 7 bases and 4 bases, with 12 bases remaining between them. The chain has TRBV10-1 and TRBJ2-3, with D possibly being TRBD1 (5 bases). The specimen sequenced was memory CD4+ T cells sorted from blood. Subset denoted: CD45RA-negative fraction. This clonotype was sampled from a woman aged 25 to 39 in good health. DNA for the CDR3: TGCGCCAGCACCACAGGCCCTTCAGATACGCAGTATTTT. The encoded protein is CASTTGPSDTQYF.